A single sample gave rise to the 14 T cell receptor beta chains below, sequenced in a study of regulatory T cells in long-lasting Graves disease. Time point of the sample: newly diagnosed GD, antithyroid drugs for less than 3 months. PBMC-extracted RNA yielded the TCR library. CDR3-region Arm-PCR and iRepertoire HTBI primers produced the TCR beta libraries. TCRdb reprocessed the multiplex PCR reads with MiXCR, giving one entry per CDR3 protein. Among roughly 260,000 distinct CDR3 sequences, roughly 18% were seen once, and the ten largest hold approximately 14%. These data were also reused for a study on T cells in Graves' hyperthyroidism and ophthalmopathy.

The source was peripheral blood mononuclear cells (PBMCs), collected at new diagnosis, from a patient treated with antithyroid drugs. Source of these receptors: a woman younger than 45 with Graves disease.

This clonotype was picked up a small number of times. The CDR3 protein is CASSNQDQPQHF. The CDR3 DNA sequence: TGTGCCAGTAGTAACCAGGATCAGCCCCAGCATTTT. The chain has TRBV19 and TRBJ1-5; D not resolved. V lost 4 bases and J lost 5, with 6 bases in between. Germline V CDR1 and CDR2: LNHDA, SQIVND (reference sequence). The CDR3 extends over 12 amino acids.

At least ten counts were recorded for this clonotype. V is TRBV24-1 and J is TRBJ2-3, with D unclear. Germline CDR1 and CDR2: KGHDR and SFDVKD. V lost 3 bases, J lost 5 bases, and 11 bases lay in between. The CDR3 loop spans 14 amino acids. CDR3 region: CATSDTRTGDTQYF. CDR3 nucleotide sequence: TGTGCCACCAGTGATACTCGGACGGGAGATACGCAGTATTTT.

This clonotype came up many times. The rearrangement links TRBV20-1 to TRBJ1-2; no definite D call. Deletions cut 3 bases from V and 0 bases from J, with 14 bases between. Germline V gene data show CDR1 as DFQATT and CDR2 as SNEGSKA (reference sequence). This CDR3 is 15 amino acids long. The DNA for the CDR3 is TGCAGTGCTAGGTGGTCCAGACTTCCTAACTATGGCTACACCTTC. This translates into CSARWSRLPNYGYTF.

This clonotype came up many times. The chain employs TRBV18 and TRBJ1-1; the match to TRBD1 covers 8 bases. The germline gives CDR1 KGHSH, CDR2 LQKENI. CDR3 length equals 15 residues. The junction had 7 bases not matched to a gene; V was cut back by 4 bases and J by 3 bases. In DNA, the CDR3 is TGTGCCAGCTCACTAGAGACAGGGGCCTACACTGAAGCTTTCTTT. Translation: CASSLETGAYTEAFF.

In this sample, this clonotype turned up many times. The genes are TRBV5-4 and TRBJ1-2; 9 positions agree with TRBD1. Germline CDR1 is SGHNT and CDR2 is YYREEE (reference sequence). The CDR3 is 15 residues long. Losses at the gene ends were 6 bases for V and 4 bases for J; bases not matched to a gene: 10. The CDR3 coding sequence is TGTGCCAGCAATACCCGGGACAGGGCCCTCTATGGCTACACCTTC. It is translated as CASNTRDRALYGYTF. Filled out from reference TRBV5-4 and TRBJ1-2, the complete variable domain reads ETGVTQSPTHLIKTRGQQVTLRCSSQSGHNTVSWYQQALGQGPQFIFQYYREEENGRGNFPPRFSGLQFPNYSSELNVNALELDDSALYLCASNTRDRALYGYTFGSGTRLTVV.

This clonotype was detected ten times or more. The CDR3 DNA follows: TGTGCCAGCGGTCAGACAGGGGTTACGGGAGAGACCCAGTACTTC. Translation: CASGQTGVTGETQYF. The gene calls are TRBV7-3 and TRBJ2-5; TRBD1 matches at 8 bases. The CDR3 covers 15 residues. Germline lookup yields CDR1 SGHTA and CDR2 FQGTGA. V was pared by 8 bases and J by 4 bases, with 12 bases of the junction left unmatched.

In its sample, this clonotype was seen many times. The V call is TRBV4-1, the J call TRBJ2-3; 7 bases are a match to TRBD2. CDR3 length: 14 residues. Unmatched junction bases numbered 4, after V lost 5 bases and J lost 2 bases. The germline gives CDR1 MGHRA, CDR2 YSYEKL. CDR3: CASSTGGNTDTQYF. For the CDR3, the DNA is TGCGCCAGCAGCACGGGGGGTAACACAGATACGCAGTATTTT.

In regard to this clonotype: A read error is the likely source, as a far larger clone sits one nucleotide away. The V gene is TRBV12-3 or TRBV12-4, the J gene TRBJ1-5, with D possibly TRBD1 on 5 matching bases. V lost 5 bases and J lost 3, with 14 bases in between. CDR3 size: 15 residues. The CDR3 region is CASSVRGSNNQPQHF. In nucleotides, the CDR3 is TGTGCCAGCAGTGTCCGGGGGTCCAACAATCAGCCCCAGCATTTT.

This clonotype has a count of ten or more. The chain combines TRBV3-1 with TRBJ1-1, with unresolved D. The CDR3 consists of 13 residues. The germline V and J ends were trimmed by 0 bases and 11 bases, with 13 bases remaining between them. CDR1 and CDR2 (germline): LGHDT, YNNKEL (reference sequence). In nucleotides, the CDR3 is TGTGCCAGCAGCCAAGATGTCAACTGGGAGGCTTTCTTT. This codes for CASSQDVNWEAFF.

The gene calls are TRBV29-1 and TRBJ2-4; D possibly corresponds to TRBD2 (6 bases). Germline CDR1 reads SQVTM; CDR2 reads ANQGSEA. The V and J ends lost 6 bases and 6 bases respectively, with 15 bases between them. The CDR3 covers 13 residues. Here the CDR3 reads CSVETSAGNIQYF. The CDR3 nucleotides read TGCAGCGTCGAGACTAGTGCGGGAAACATTCAGTACTTC.

The J gene is TRBJ1-1, the V gene TRBV7-6, with TRBD1 matching 8 bases. V was clipped by 1 base and J by 5 bases; unmatched bases: 6. CDR3 length: 15 amino acids. Germline CDR1 reads SGHVS; CDR2 reads FNYEAQ. The CDR3, as DNA: TGTGCCAGCAGCTTAGTTCCAGGGGGCCCAACTGAAGCTTTCTTT. This sequence encodes CASSLVPGGPTEAFF.

The sample holds many counts of this clonotype. The V call is TRBV11-2, the J call TRBJ2-7, with TRBD2 as a possible D gene (6 bases). The CDR3 has 16 residues. V was cut by 5 bases and J by 1 base, with 18 bases left in between. CDR1 is SGHAT, CDR2 FQNNGV, per germline. The CDR3 spells CASSPTRRVSSYEQYF. In DNA, the CDR3 is TGTGCCAGCAGCCCCACACGGAGGGTATCATCCTACGAGCAGTACTTC.

This clonotype was counted at least ten times. In DNA, the CDR3 is TGTGCCAGCAGTCGACAGGGGGCGGGTTCACCCCTCCACTTT. Encoded protein: CASSRQGAGSPLHF. This chain links TRBV12-3 or TRBV12-4 with TRBJ1-6; 10 bases are shared with TRBD1. The CDR3 is 14 amino acids. V was clipped by 5 bases and J by 9 bases; unmatched bases: 4.

On this clonotype itself: A much larger clone lies one base from this, so it may be a read error. The V gene is TRBV2, the J gene TRBJ2-2, with TRBD2 as a possible D gene (6 bases). This CDR3 has 12 residues. V was clipped by 7 bases and J by 7 bases, with 10 bases between them. Germline lookup yields CDR1 SNHLY and CDR2 FYNNEI. CDR3 bases: TGTGCCAGCAACGGGGGTGACGGGGAGCTGTTTTTT. Amino acid sequence: CASNGGDGELFF.